This T cell receptor (beta chain) was sequenced in a study of T cell clones after liver transplantation. Study in general: In this trial, immunosuppression withdrawal was attempted within 2 years of liver transplant. Three of eight recipients were HCV-positive; others had non-autoimmune, non-viral indications. Standard immunosuppression, with no induction, continued until 12-24 months after transplant.

Germline V gives CDR1 SGHKS, CDR2 YYEKEE (reference sequence). The CDR3 is 16 residues long. The junction had 6 bases not matched to a gene; V was cut back by 0 bases and J by 6 bases. Produced via immunoSEQ multiplex PCR; TCRdb's table is partial and in-frame only. The data hold 25,000 to 40,000 clones, with around 95% observed a single time. This TCR was recovered from a human patient who received a liver transplant. Among the T cells, some may be from the graft donor. The material was CD8+ T cells from blood, obtained 12 months after liver transplant. V gene TRBV5-5 combines with J gene TRBJ2-2; the match to TRBD1 covers 9 bases. Here the CDR3 reads CASSLETGGISGELFF. The CDR3 DNA is TGTGCCAGCAGCTTGGAGACAGGGGGTATATCCGGGGAGCTGTTTTTT.